This entry lists 27 T cell receptor beta chains sequenced from one sample in a study of blood T cell repertoires in COVID-19. The method was immunoSEQ multiplex PCR; TCRdb's version includes in-frame clones alone and lacks a portion of them. The table lists fewer than 350,000 clones, approximately 88% of them singletons. Source material: peripheral blood. The receptor set was obtained from a man aged 25-45 years with COVID-19, enrolled during active disease.

The chain is built from TRBV13 and TRBJ2-1, with a possible D match to TRBD1 (7 bases). This CDR3 spans 15 amino acids. V lost 7 bases to trimming and J lost 8 bases, with 21 bases between them. Germline CDR1 reads PRHDT; CDR2 reads FYEKMQ (reference sequence). CDR3 region: CASNNRGGVGDEQFF. The CDR3 DNA reads as TGTGCCAGCAACAACAGGGGAGGCGTCGGCGATGAGCAGTTCTTC. Full variable domain (rest looked up from reference TRBV13 and TRBJ2-1): AAGVIQSPRHLIKEKRETATLKCYPIPRHDTVYWYQQGPGQDPQFLISFYEKMQSDKGSIPDRFSAQQFSDYHSELNMSSLELGDSALYFCASNNRGGVGDEQFFGPGTRLTVL.

The chain couples TRBV4-1 to TRBJ2-3, with TRBD2 identical over 7 bases. The CDR3 consists of 18 residues. The junction had 11 bases not matched to a gene; V was cut back by 0 bases and J by 2 bases. Germline V gene lookup returns CDR1 MGHRA and CDR2 YSYEKL. CDR3 nucleotide sequence: TGCGCCAGCAGCCAAGATTCATTTGAGCGGGGCTACACAGATACGCAGTATTTT. Translation: CASSQDSFERGYTDTQYF.

This clone has only a few counts. The CDR3 protein is CASSKARATDTQYF. CDR3 coding DNA: TGTGCCAGTAGTAAGGCCAGAGCGACAGATACGCAGTATTTT. The V and J genes are TRBV19 and TRBJ2-3; no reliable D call. There are 14 residues in the CDR3. Trimming pared 4 bases from V and 3 bases from J, leaving 11 bases between. Per germline, CDR1 LNHDA and CDR2 SQIVND (reference sequence).

V usage is TRBV7-9 and J usage is TRBJ2-2; D might be TRBD1 (5 bases). Germline loops: CDR1 SEHNR, CDR2 FQNEAQ (reference sequence). This CDR3 comprises 16 residues. V gave up 5 bases and J gave up 0 bases, with 13 bases separating them. Here the CDR3 reads CASSPEAGTNTGELFF. The CDR3 DNA is TGTGCCAGCAGCCCTGAAGCAGGGACGAACACCGGGGAGCTGTTTTTT.

This chain connects TRBV4-2 to TRBJ2-7; 13 bases line up with TRBD2. Germline CDR1 and CDR2: LGHNA and YNFKEQ. V gave up 2 bases and J gave up 1 base; unmatched junction bases: 2. This CDR3 region has 16 residues. The CDR3 DNA sequence: TGTGCCAGCAGCCAACAACTAGCGGGAGGGTCCTACGAGCAGTACTTC. It is translated as CASSQQLAGGSYEQYF.

This clone has just one count. The genes are TRBV27 and TRBJ2-3; TRBD2 might be the D (6 bases). The CDR3 sequence is 15 residues long. The germline gives CDR1 MNHEY, CDR2 SMNVEV (reference sequence). With 7 bases removed from V and 5 bases from J, the gap between germline ends came to 19 bases. CDR3 region: CASTTGDWNGDTQYF. CDR3 in DNA: TGTGCCAGCACGACGGGGGACTGGAACGGAGATACGCAGTATTTT.

The J gene is TRBJ2-3, the V gene TRBV6-5; D is unclear. V lost 0 bases to trimming and J lost 5 bases, with 9 bases between them. Germline V gene data show CDR1 as MNHEY and CDR2 as SVGAGI. The CDR3 extends over 14 amino acids. The CDR3, as DNA: TGTGCCAGCAGTTACTCGATGACGGGAGATACGCAGTATTTT. This translates into CASSYSMTGDTQYF.

The chain recombines TRBV24-1 with TRBJ2-5; 10 nucleotides align to TRBD1. V gave up 4 bases and J gave up 4 bases; unmatched junction bases: 8. Germline V gene data show CDR1 as KGHDR and CDR2 as SFDVKD. CDR3 length: 16 residues. The CDR3: CATSDRQGALRETQYF. CDR3 coding DNA: TGTGCCACCAGTGACCGACAGGGGGCGCTGCGAGAGACCCAGTACTTC.

CDR3 protein: CSVETVKGYGYTF. The CDR3 nucleotides are TGCAGCGTTGAGACAGTAAAAGGATATGGCTACACCTTC. The rearrangement links TRBV29-1 to TRBJ1-2; possibly TRBD1 for D (5 bases). Trimming took off 3 bases at V and 5 bases at J, with 13 bases between the two ends. The length of the CDR3 is 13 residues. Germline CDR1 is SQVTM and CDR2 is ANQGSEA.

Details on this clone: Other DNA sequences in this specimen translate into the identical CDR3. The chain is built from TRBV5-4 and TRBJ1-1; a possible D gene is TRBD1 (6 bases). Trimming removed 2 bases at V and 2 bases at J, with 10 bases between. There are 14 residues in the CDR3. Germline CDR1 and CDR2: SGHNT and YYREEE (reference sequence). The CDR3 here is CASSFGQLNTEAFF. In nucleotides, the CDR3 is TGTGCCAGCAGCTTCGGACAGCTAAACACTGAAGCTTTCTTT.

The CDR3 sequence: CASSLGRTRDYEQYF. The CDR3 DNA is TGTGCCAGCAGCTTAGGCCGTACCCGCGACTACGAGCAGTACTTC. The chain joins TRBV7-9 to TRBJ2-7; D ambiguous. The CDR3 has 15 amino acids. Looked up from germline, CDR1 is SEHNR and CDR2 is FQNEAQ (reference sequence). Trimming pared 1 base from V and 3 bases from J, leaving 13 bases between.

This clone is a singleton in its sample. In DNA, the CDR3 is TGTGCCAGCAGCGCCGTGAGCAGGGGTGAAGCTTTCTTT. Protein sequence: CASSAVSRGEAFF. The chain joins TRBV7-2 to TRBJ1-1, with D perhaps TRBD1 (6 bases). V lost 5 bases to trimming and J lost 7 bases, with 14 bases between them. The CDR3 has 13 amino acids. Germline V lookup: CDR1 SGHTA, CDR2 FQGNSA. Looking up the rest from reference TRBV7-2 and TRBJ1-1 gives the full variable domain: GAGVSQSPSNKVTEKGKDVELRCDPISGHTALYWYRQSLGQGLEFLIYFQGNSAPDKSGLPSDRFSAERTGGSVSTLTIQRTQQEDSAVYLCASSAVSRGEAFFGQGTRLTVV.

The chain has TRBV19 and TRBJ1-1; D not resolved. Germline V CDR1 and CDR2: LNHDA, SQIVND (reference sequence). The V end was cut by 2 bases, the J end by 8 bases, with 12 bases between. There are 13 residues in the CDR3. Here the CDR3 DNA reads TGTGCCAGTAGTATAAACGGCAGGCTCGAAGCTTTCTTT. As protein: CASSINGRLEAFF.

The chain recombines TRBV11-1 with TRBJ1-2, with 8 bases identical to TRBD1. CDR1 is SGHAT and CDR2 is FQDESV in the germline V gene (reference sequence). This CDR3 region has 14 residues. Losses at the gene ends were 5 bases for V and 6 bases for J; bases not matched to a gene: 8. For the CDR3, the DNA is TGTGCCAGCAGCCAAGCAGGGGGCGACGATGGCTACACCTTC. Protein: CASSQAGGDDGYTF. Full variable domain (missing parts from reference TRBV11-1 and TRBJ1-2): EAEVAQSPRYKITEKSQAVAFWCDPISGHATLYWYRQILGQGPELLVQFQDESVVDDSQLPKDRFSAERLKGVDSTLKIQPAELGDSAMYLCASSQAGGDDGYTFGSGTRLTVV.

The chain carries TRBV4-3 and TRBJ1-2; D is unclear. Germline V gene data show CDR1 as LGHNA and CDR2 as YSLEER. This CDR3 region has 13 residues. V dropped 2 bases and J dropped 4 bases, with 8 bases sitting between them. The CDR3 loop is CASSQSPGYGYTF. CDR3 DNA sequence: TGCGCCAGCAGCCAATCCCCCGGCTATGGCTACACCTTC.

This clone occurred once. The chain couples TRBV19 to TRBJ2-2; maybe TRBD1 (5 bases). CDR3 length: 13 residues. V shed 5 bases and J shed 5 bases, with 9 bases lying between them. Per germline, CDR1 LNHDA and CDR2 SQIVND (reference sequence). The CDR3, as DNA: TGTGCCAGTAGTCAAAGACAGACCGGGGAGCTGTTTTTT. It encodes CASSQRQTGELFF.

The chain is built from TRBV2 and TRBJ2-2; TRBD1 matches 7 bases. Germline CDR1 SNHLY, CDR2 FYNNEI. The length of the CDR3 is 15 residues. The V segment lost 4 bases and the J segment 1 base; nucleotides outside the gene matches: 3. The CDR3 nucleotides read TGTGCCAGCAGTGGAAGGGGGCGGAACACCGGGGAGCTGTTTTTT. Its protein product is CASSGRGRNTGELFF.

V usage is TRBV5-1 and J usage is TRBJ2-1; 15 positions match TRBD2. The CDR3 extends over 16 amino acids. Trimming cost V 0 bases and J 10 bases; bases outside gene matches: 5. Germline CDR1 is SGHRS and CDR2 is YFSETQ. This chain's CDR3 is CASSLVGLAGGGEQFF. The CDR3 bases are TGCGCCAGCAGCTTGGTGGGACTAGCGGGGGGAGGCGAGCAGTTCTTC.

This rearrangement joins TRBV9 to TRBJ2-7; 16 bases match TRBD2. CDR1 is SGDLS and CDR2 is YYNGEE in the germline V gene. The CDR3 is 17 amino acids. The V and J ends lost 2 bases and 2 bases, in that order; junction bases with no gene match: 4. Written as DNA, the CDR3 is TGTGCCAGCAGCGTCGGGACTAGCGGGAGGGCACCCTACGAGCAGTACTTC. As protein: CASSVGTSGRAPYEQYF. The whole variable domain, filled in from reference TRBV9 and TRBJ2-7, reads DSGVTQTPKHLITATGQRVTLRCSPRSGDLSVYWYQQSLDQGLQFLIQYYNGEERAKGNILERFSAQQFPDLHSELNLSSLELGDSALYFCASSVGTSGRAPYEQYFGPGTRLTVT.

The V gene is TRBV28, the J gene TRBJ2-6; no reliable D call. The ends were cut back, 9 bases at V and 0 bases at J, with 9 bases in the middle. Germline V gene sequence: CDR1 MDHEN, CDR2 SYDVKM. The CDR3 is 14 residues long. In DNA form, the CDR3 reads TGTGCCAGTTCCGCGGTCTCTGGGGCCAACGTCCTGACTTTC. Residues: CASSAVSGANVLTF.

This chain connects TRBV11-3 to TRBJ2-6, with TRBD1 matching 10 bases. The CDR3 length is 16 residues. Germline lookup yields CDR1 SGHNT and CDR2 YENEEA. The J segment lost 2 bases and the V segment lost 4 bases, leaving 2 bases of the junction unmatched. The CDR3 region is CASSYDRGPGANVLTF. The CDR3 DNA is TGTGCCAGCAGCTACGACAGGGGGCCTGGGGCCAACGTCCTGACTTTC.

This clone was seen a single time. The V call is TRBV24-1, the J call TRBJ2-1; 10 positions match TRBD1. This CDR3 spans 15 amino acids. Germline V gene sequence: CDR1 KGHDR, CDR2 SFDVKD. Unmatched junction bases numbered 6, after V lost 4 bases and J lost 7 bases. CDR3 DNA: TGTGCCACCAGTGACCCGGGACAGGGGCGGAATGAGCAGTTCTTC. Translation gives CATSDPGQGRNEQFF.

This rearrangement joins TRBV10-2 to TRBJ1-5; tentatively, D is TRBD1 (5 bases). This CDR3 is 14 amino acids long. Germline V gives CDR1 WSHSY, CDR2 SAAADI. The V gene lost 3 bases and the J gene lost 6 bases, with 12 bases spanning the gap. The CDR3: CASSDRVPSQPQHF. The CDR3 nucleotides are TGCGCCAGCAGTGACAGGGTCCCCTCTCAGCCCCAGCATTTT.

The chain employs TRBV18 and TRBJ2-1; 11 bases fit TRBD2. The CDR3 is 16 amino acids. The V gene's germline CDR1 is KGHSH and CDR2 LQKENI. The ends lost 4 bases at V and 3 bases at J; junction bases unmatched: 5. The CDR3 nucleotides read TGTGCCAGCTCACGTACCCTAGCGGGAGGCTACAATGAGCAGTTCTTC. It is translated as CASSRTLAGGYNEQFF.

CDR3 nucleotide sequence: TGTGCCTGGAGTAGACAAGGATTTGCCACAGATACGCAGTATTTT. Its translation: CAWSRQGFATDTQYF. The genes are TRBV30 and TRBJ2-3; D call uncertain. Trimming pared 2 bases from V and 2 bases from J, leaving 14 bases between. Germline V lookup: CDR1 GTSNPN, CDR2 SVGIG (reference sequence). The CDR3 has 15 amino acids.

There are a few counts of this clone. This chain links TRBV29-1 with TRBJ1-3, with a possible D match to TRBD1 (6 bases). Trimming left V 5 bases short and J 0 bases short, with 11 bases between. Germline V lookup: CDR1 SQVTM, CDR2 ANQGSEA. The CDR3 runs 14 residues. The CDR3 nucleotides read TGCAGCGTTTCCGGACAGCGCTCTGGAAACACCATATATTTT. Translating gives CSVSGQRSGNTIYF.

V and J are TRBV6-5 and TRBJ1-2; tentatively, D is TRBD1 (5 bases). Germline V gene sequence: CDR1 MNHEY, CDR2 SVGAGI. The CDR3 sequence is 13 residues long. Trimming shortened V by 10 bases and J by 4 bases, and 16 bases separated the two germline ends. CDR3 sequence: CATQTGQGYGYTF. The CDR3 DNA reads as TGTGCCACCCAAACCGGGCAGGGCTATGGCTACACCTTC.